This T cell receptor (beta chain) was recovered during a study of CD8+ T cells in alopecia areata. Regarding this clone: Antigen unknown.

General study findings and limits: Scalp repertoires also include resident alphabeta T cells from normal skin.

Following RNA extraction, reverse transcription yielded cDNA that acted as the sequencing template. Here immunoSEQ multiplex PCR was the method, and the copy in TCRdb shows in-frame clones only, minus some. This table holds thousands of clones, 60% to 85% found once. Trimming took 2 bases from V and 1 from J, leaving 11 bases between them. This CDR3 is built from 15 residues. The germline V gene encodes CDR1 SGHAT and CDR2 FQNNGV. For five patients taking part in the biomarker study, CD4+ cells were further sorted into CD25+CD127- cells. Both peripheral blood and punch biopsies of lesional scalp skin were obtained from patients who had alopecia areata.

This receptor was obtained from a human donor with alopecia areata. This chain connects TRBV11-2 to TRBJ1-1; D not certain. The specimen was CD4+ Tregs sorted from blood. The CDR3 sequence is CASSLLLFWNTEAFF. DNA of the CDR3: TGTGCCAGCAGCTTACTCCTTTTTTGGAACACTGAAGCTTTCTTT.